Following are 13 T cell receptor beta chains from one sample sequenced in a study of blood T cell repertoires in COVID-19. The method was immunoSEQ multiplex PCR; TCRdb's version includes in-frame clones alone and lacks a portion of them. This table holds 150,000 to 200,000 clones, about 81% found once. Input material: peripheral blood. The source is a woman older than 75 with acute or convalescent COVID-19.

The rearrangement links TRBV5-5 to TRBJ2-7; D is unresolved. This CDR3 has 12 amino acids. V was pared by 5 bases and J by 3 bases, with 9 bases between. Germline V gene lookup returns CDR1 SGHKS and CDR2 YYEKEE (reference sequence). The CDR3 coding sequence is TGTGCCAGCAGAAATCTCTTCTACGAGCAGTACTTC. Residues: CASRNLFYEQYF.

The gene calls are TRBV7-2 and TRBJ1-5; a possible D gene is TRBD1 (5 bases). In germline, CDR1 is SGHTA, CDR2 FQGNSA. The CDR3 is made up of 13 amino acids. Trimming removed 4 bases from V and 7 bases from J, with 11 bases in between. CDR3: CASSSWGGQPQHF. CDR3 in DNA: TGTGCCAGCAGCTCCTGGGGCGGACAGCCCCAGCATTTT.

The chain uses TRBV5-4 and TRBJ2-2; 14 bases are shared with TRBD2. The CDR3 totals 17 residues. After removal of 4 bases from V and 5 bases from J, the junction contained 7 bases not matched to a gene. CDR1 and CDR2 (germline): SGHNT, YYREEE (reference sequence). In nucleotides, the CDR3 is TGTGCCAGCAGCCGGGGACTAGCGGGAGTAGGTACCGGGGAGCTGTTTTTT. It is translated as CASSRGLAGVGTGELFF. Full variable domain (remainder filled in from reference TRBV5-4 and TRBJ2-2): ETGVTQSPTHLIKTRGQQVTLRCSSQSGHNTVSWYQQALGQGPQFIFQYYREEENGRGNFPPRFSGLQFPNYSSELNVNALELDDSALYLCASSRGLAGVGTGELFFGEGSRLTVL.

J is TRBJ1-1 and V is TRBV9; the D gene is possibly TRBD1 (5 bases). The CDR3 length is 12 residues. CDR1 and CDR2 from the germline V gene are SGDLS and YYNGEE. The V and J ends lost 3 bases and 4 bases respectively, with 7 bases between them. The CDR3 DNA reads TGTGCCAGCAGCGGGGGGGTCACTGAAGCTTTCTTT. Translated, it gives CASSGGVTEAFF. Looking up the rest from reference TRBV9 and TRBJ1-1 gives the full variable domain: DSGVTQTPKHLITATGQRVTLRCSPRSGDLSVYWYQQSLDQGLQFLIQYYNGEERAKGNILERFSAQQFPDLHSELNLSSLELGDSALYFCASSGGVTEAFFGQGTRLTVV.

This chain links TRBV10-3 with TRBJ2-2; 10 bases agree with TRBD1. The germline V gene encodes CDR1 ENHRY and CDR2 SYGVKD. The CDR3 totals 16 residues. Trimming cost V 7 bases and J 4 bases; bases outside gene matches: 9. For the CDR3, the DNA is TGTGCCATCAAAGTGGGGGACAGGGGTCTCACCGGGGAGCTGTTTTTT. This gives the protein CAIKVGDRGLTGELFF.

The chain couples TRBV9 to TRBJ1-5; D is perhaps TRBD1 (6 bases). The CDR3 runs 15 residues. V lost 3 bases to trimming and J lost 3 bases, with 13 bases between them. Per the germline V gene, CDR1 is SGDLS and CDR2 is YYNGEE. Here the CDR3 DNA reads TGTGCCAGCAGCGCAGATGGGACAAACAATCAGCCCCAGCATTTT. This sequence encodes CASSADGTNNQPQHF.

The J gene is TRBJ2-7, the V gene TRBV28, with TRBD1 identical over 9 bases. The germline gives CDR1 MDHEN, CDR2 SYDVKM. Trimming removed 3 bases from V and 3 bases from J; junction bases left unmatched: 9. This CDR3 spans 16 amino acids. This CDR3 reads CASSFEQGAGHYEQYF. The CDR3 nucleotides read TGTGCCAGCAGTTTCGAACAGGGGGCCGGTCACTACGAGCAGTACTTC.

J is TRBJ1-1 and V is TRBV28; tentative D call: TRBD1 (6 bases). Germline loops: CDR1 MDHEN, CDR2 SYDVKM. The V and J ends lost 6 bases and 4 bases respectively, with 24 bases between them. The CDR3 extends over 17 amino acids. The CDR3 nucleotides are TGTGCCAGCAGCCCGCGGGCAGGGGCGGTGGGTGGCACTGAAGCTTTCTTT. Its protein is CASSPRAGAVGGTEAFF.

This clone was counted once. The J gene is TRBJ2-5, the V gene TRBV5-1; a possible D gene is TRBD2 (5 bases). V was shortened by 0 bases and J by 5 bases, with 14 bases between the two germline ends. Germline CDR1 reads SGHRS; CDR2 reads YFSETQ. This CDR3 region has 15 residues. As DNA, the CDR3 is TGCGCCAGCAGCTTGGTGGCGAGCGGTAAGGAGACCCAGTACTTC. It yields the protein CASSLVASGKETQYF.

V is TRBV6-5 and J is TRBJ2-7; possible D gene TRBD1, 5 bases. From germline, CDR1 is MNHEY and CDR2 SVGAGI. This CDR3 is built from 14 residues. V was clipped by 6 bases and J by 2 bases, with 14 bases between them. The CDR3 bases are TGTGCCAGCAGCCACGCTAGGGGAACCTACGAGCAGTACTTC. This sequence encodes CASSHARGTYEQYF.

The chain joins TRBV29-1 to TRBJ2-7; 8 bases are shared with TRBD1. V lost 7 bases and J lost 2; bases outside the gene matches: 4. The CDR3 covers 12 residues. Germline CDR1 and CDR2: SQVTM and ANQGSEA. The CDR3 nucleotides are TGCAGCGGGAAACAGGGGGCCTACGAGCAGTACTTC. It specifies CSGKQGAYEQYF.

The CDR3 loop is CASSLSGTGGGYTF. CDR3 DNA: TGTGCCAGCTCACTATCCGGGACAGGGGGTGGCTACACCTTC. The V call is TRBV18, the J call TRBJ1-2; 11 bases line up with TRBD1. V lost 4 bases and J lost 7; bases outside the gene matches: 5. The CDR3 has 14 amino acids. In germline, CDR1 is KGHSH, CDR2 LQKENI.

This chain connects TRBV29-1 to TRBJ2-7; 9 nucleotides align to TRBD1. Trimming cost V 0 bases and J 3 bases; bases outside gene matches: 0. Germline values: CDR1 SQVTM, CDR2 ANQGSEA. The CDR3 consists of 13 residues. CDR3 DNA: TGCAGCGTTGAAGAGACAGGGGGCTACGAGCAGTACTTC. Its translation is CSVEETGGYEQYF.